The present T cell receptor (beta chain) was sequenced within a study of T-cell reconstitution after alpha-beta-depleted transplantation in children. Of note for this clonotype: Its antigen is unidentified.

Study-level points and caveats: Counts and diversity of T cells one year after transplant came mostly from newly produced T cells. As was reported, about two months after transplant, alpha-beta T cells came from several hundred expanded graft clones. In some patients, recipient T cells and intrathymic progenitors surviving conditioning explained high day-60 diversity.

The germline V gene has CDR1 LGHNA and CDR2 YSLEER. CDR3 length: 15 amino acids. The V gene end was trimmed by 0 bases and the J gene end by 4 bases; junction bases not matched to a gene: 5. During its preparation, the TCRbeta library received unique molecular identifiers. TCRdb ran MiXCR on the PCR reads and lists one entry per CDR3 protein. The sample has 500,000 to 650,000 distinct CDR3 sequences; about an eighth are singletons. The chain joins TRBV4-3 to TRBJ2-5; 7 bases align to TRBD2. This clonotype was sampled from a male patient under 18 who had a stem cell transplant for acute myeloid leukemia, so the T cells may come from the graft donor. Material: PBMCs, mostly from graft donor cells, obtained 360 days after TCRalphabeta/CD19-depleted stem cell transplant. CDR3 in amino acids: CASSQDPGLLETQYF. The CDR3 region has the DNA TGCGCCAGCAGCCAAGATCCGGGACTACTAGAGACCCAGTACTTC.